These 10 T cell receptor beta chains share one sample of origin, sequenced in a study of OX40 agonist ivuxolimab in advanced cancers. Method: immunoSEQ multiplex PCR; TCRdb's copy keeps in-frame clones and lacks some. The sample lists tens of thousands of clones, 88% occurring once. The sequencing here drew on CD4+ or CD8+ T cells sorted from blood, taken in a trial of the OX40 agonist ivuxolimab. These receptors originate from an adult with an advanced solid tumor such as melanoma, head and neck, liver or kidney cancer.

V usage is TRBV28 and J usage is TRBJ1-2; no firm D call. The CDR3 has 15 amino acids. Trimming stripped 4 bases from V and 3 bases from J, with 15 bases between. The germline V gene has CDR1 MDHEN and CDR2 SYDVKM. As DNA, the CDR3 is TGTGCCAGCAGTTCGGGCGATTCCGGAGACTATGGCTACACCTTC. Its translation is CASSSGDSGDYGYTF.

The rearrangement joins TRBV18 to TRBJ1-2; 7 bases align to TRBD1. Looked up from germline, CDR1 is KGHSH and CDR2 is LQKENI. The CDR3 has 16 residues. J lost 2 bases, V lost 5 bases, and 11 bases had no gene match. The CDR3 bases are TGTGCCAGCTCAACGCAGACAGGGTCCATAAACTATGGCTACACCTTC. Translation: CASSTQTGSINYGYTF.

The chain joins TRBV6-1 to TRBJ1-6; possibly TRBD1 for D (5 bases). Germline CDR1 reads MNHNS; CDR2 reads SASEGT. The germline V and J ends were trimmed by 8 bases and 0 bases, with 11 bases remaining between them. CDR3 length: 15 amino acids. The DNA for the CDR3 is TGTGCCAGCCGGGACCCGAGCTCCTATAATTCACCCCTCCACTTT. It encodes CASRDPSSYNSPLHF.

The chain has TRBV4-1 and TRBJ2-2, with 9 bases aligning to TRBD1. The ends lost 6 bases at V and 1 base at J; junction bases unmatched: 6. This CDR3 is built from 16 residues. Germline loops: CDR1 MGHRA, CDR2 YSYEKL. The CDR3 DNA reads TGCGCCAGCAGTCACCCGGGACAGGGGAACACCGGGGAGCTGTTTTTT. Its translation is CASSHPGQGNTGELFF.

This clone was counted a single time. The gene calls are TRBV5-1 and TRBJ2-3; D is possibly TRBD2 (6 bases). V was pared by 3 bases and J by 6 bases, with 11 bases between. The CDR3 has 13 residues. CDR1 and CDR2 (germline): SGHRS, YFSETQ. The chain's CDR3 is CASSSDLADTQYF. CDR3 DNA sequence: TGCGCCAGCAGCTCGGACCTAGCGGATACGCAGTATTTT.

This clone was seen just once. The V gene is TRBV29-1, the J gene TRBJ2-7; TRBD1 might be the D (5 bases). The CDR3 has 10 residues. V lost 6 bases, J lost 5 bases, and 8 bases lay in between. Germline assignment: CDR1 SQVTM and CDR2 ANQGSEA. This CDR3 is CSVQDHEQYF. The CDR3 DNA reads as TGCAGCGTACAGGACCACGAGCAGTACTTC.

The chain has TRBV15 and TRBJ1-5, with 8 bases lining up with TRBD1. The V gene end was trimmed by 8 bases and the J gene end by 6 bases; junction bases not matched to a gene: 15. Germline CDR1 LNHNV, CDR2 YYDKDF (reference sequence). This CDR3 has 16 residues. The CDR3 reads CATLESGQGKGQPQHF. Written as DNA, the CDR3 is TGTGCCACCTTGGAAAGTGGACAGGGTAAGGGTCAGCCCCAGCATTTT.

This clone was picked up one time. The chain uses TRBV5-1 and TRBJ2-7; 7 nucleotides agree with TRBD1. Germline V gene sequence: CDR1 SGHRS, CDR2 YFSETQ. V lost 0 bases, J lost 6 bases, and 6 bases stayed unmatched. The CDR3 has 14 residues. CDR3 coding DNA: TGCGCCAGCAGCTTGGCTAGGGGGCGAAGCGAGCAGTACTTC. Its translation is CASSLARGRSEQYF.

The rearrangement uses TRBV9 and TRBJ1-6; 10 bases are a match to TRBD1. The trim removed 1 base at V and 1 base at J, leaving 2 bases unmatched. CDR3 length equals 17 residues. Germline CDR1 is SGDLS and CDR2 is YYNGEE. CDR3 sequence (DNA): TGTGCCAGCAGCGTAAGGGACAGGGGTTCCTATAATTCACCCCTCCACTTT. It yields the protein CASSVRDRGSYNSPLHF.

The chain uses TRBV5-5 and TRBJ2-3; TRBD2 matches at 9 bases. V lost 2 bases, J lost 5 bases, and 3 bases stayed unmatched. This CDR3 comprises 14 residues. Germline assignment: CDR1 SGHKS and CDR2 YYEKEE (reference sequence). This CDR3 is CASSFSGGIDTQYF. As DNA, the CDR3 is TGTGCCAGCAGCTTCAGCGGGGGGATAGATACGCAGTATTTT.